This T cell receptor (beta chain) comes out of a study of T cells expressing NK-cell markers. On the study more broadly: CD3+CD56+NKG2C+, CD3+CD56+NKG2C- and CD3+CD56-NKG2C+ T cells, once sorted, supplied the TCR beta repertoires. General study findings and limits: These same clonotypes (in a few donors) also led the CD3+CD56-NKG2C+ fraction. The study found dominant NKG2C+ clonotypes at roughly 1.0-7.0% of CD8+ T cells in six donors.

This CDR3 comprises 13 residues. CDR1 and CDR2 (germline): SQVTM, ANQGSEA. TCRdb reanalyzed the 5' RACE reads and collapses them to one entry per CDR3 protein, without DNA. The ten most abundant clones cover over 8.5% of a sample with fewer than 400,000 distinct CDR3 sequences. Concerning this clonotype: As yet, its antigen is unknown.

This clonotype was obtained from a woman in her 50s in good health. The rearrangement joins TRBV29-1 to TRBJ2-3; TCRdb gives TRBD1 as the D gene, but with no DNA this cannot be confirmed. Input material: blood T cells: a sorted CD56 or NKG2C T cell subset, CD4+ or CD8+ T cells, or bulk PBMC T cells (not recorded which). The CDR3 is CSVDGAVSDTQYF.